Following are 14 T cell receptor beta chains from one sample sequenced in a study of cytotoxic CD8 clonotypes in ibrutinib-treated CLL. TCRdb's table, derived via immunoSEQ multiplex PCR, lists solely in-frame clones and lacks some. This table holds more than 200,000 clones, 75% to 85% found once. Sequencing used PBMCs, obtained after 12 months of ibrutinib treatment. These receptors came from a human donor with chronic lymphocytic leukemia.

With regard to this clone: Compared with germline, one end of the junction differs, possibly owing to a read error. The gene calls are TRBV5-1 and TRBJ2-1; the D gene could be TRBD1 or TRBD2 (5 bases each). Germline V gene lookup returns CDR1 SGHRS and CDR2 YFSETQ. The CDR3 covers 15 residues. CDR3 sequence: CASRLGPNSYNEQFF. The DNA of the CDR3 is TGCGCCAGCAGATTGGGACCAAACTCCTACAATGAGCAGTTCTTC.

V is TRBV4-1 and J is TRBJ2-5; D could derive from TRBD1 or TRBD2 (5 bases each). With 4 bases removed from V and 5 bases from J, the gap between germline ends came to 14 bases. Per germline, CDR1 MGHRA and CDR2 YSYEKL. The CDR3 length is 14 residues. DNA of the CDR3: TGCGCCAGCAGCCTTGGGGCGGGTAGGGAGACCCAGTACTTC. It specifies CASSLGAGRETQYF.

The chain uses TRBV15 and TRBJ2-7; D is perhaps TRBD2 (5 bases). V was trimmed by 0 bases and J by 6 bases, leaving 6 bases between them. Germline loops: CDR1 LNHNV, CDR2 YYDKDF (reference sequence). The CDR3 extends over 12 amino acids. CDR3 nucleotides: TGTGCCACCAGCAGAGATCGGGGCGAGCAGTACTTC. Protein: CATSRDRGEQYF. Using reference TRBV15 and TRBJ2-7 for the parts outside the CDR3, the full variable domain is DAMVIQNPRYQVTQFGKPVTLSCSQTLNHNVMYWYQQKSSQAPKLLFHYYDKDFNNEADTPDNFQSRRPNTSFCFLDIRSPGLGDTAMYLCATSRDRGEQYFGPGTRLTVT.

This chain connects TRBV18 to TRBJ2-7; TRBD1 aligns across 10 bases. Germline CDR1 and CDR2: KGHSH and LQKENI. This CDR3 is 14 amino acids long. J lost 6 bases, V lost 2 bases, and 4 bases had no gene match. Here the CDR3 reads CASSPGDRGPEQYF. DNA of the CDR3: TGTGCCAGCTCACCAGGGGACAGGGGTCCCGAGCAGTACTTC.

This chain uses TRBV5-1 with TRBJ2-5, with TRBD1 matching 8 bases. The germline CDR1 and CDR2 sequences are SGHRS and YFSETQ. The length of the CDR3 is 17 residues. The J segment lost 2 bases and the V segment lost 0 bases, leaving 9 bases of the junction unmatched. The DNA for the CDR3 is TGCGCCAGCAGCTTGGGCCCTCAGGGGGCTGGGCAAGAGACCCAGTACTTC. Translated, it gives CASSLGPQGAGQETQYF.

This clone has a single count. The chain recombines TRBV5-1 with TRBJ1-3; 8 nucleotides line up with TRBD1. V lost 4 bases, J lost 0 bases, and 6 bases stayed unmatched. CDR3 size: 16 residues. The germline V gene has CDR1 SGHRS and CDR2 YFSETQ. The CDR3 is CASSQGATFSGNTIYF. The CDR3 nucleotides read TGCGCCAGCAGCCAGGGGGCTACTTTCTCTGGAAACACCATATATTTT.

The V call is TRBV11-2, the J call TRBJ2-7, with a weak D call TRBD2 (5 bases). CDR1 and CDR2 (germline): SGHAT, FQNNGV. With 4 bases removed from V and 6 bases from J, the gap between germline ends came to 16 bases. The CDR3 extends over 14 amino acids. CDR3 sequence (DNA): TGTGCCAGCAGCTACGCTCCCCCGAGCGGCGAGCAGTACTTC. Its protein product is CASSYAPPSGEQYF.

The rearrangement uses TRBV29-1 and TRBJ2-7; weak D call: TRBD1 (6 bases). CDR1 is SQVTM and CDR2 is ANQGSEA in the germline V gene. The CDR3 is 13 residues long. V was cut by 8 bases and J by 2 bases, with 16 bases left in between. CDR3 loop: CSIKTGSTYEQYF. CDR3 DNA sequence: TGCAGCATTAAGACAGGTTCTACCTACGAGCAGTACTTC.

Only one count was recorded for this clone. V is TRBV7-9 and J is TRBJ2-7, with 9 bases fitting TRBD2. V lost 1 base and J lost 6; bases outside the gene matches: 7. Germline lookup yields CDR1 SEHNR and CDR2 FQNEAQ (reference sequence). The CDR3 contains 15 residues. In nucleotides, the CDR3 is TGTGCCAGCAGCTTAGAGGCGGGAGGGCCTGCCGAGCAGTACTTC. Translating gives CASSLEAGGPAEQYF.

This clone has only a few counts. V gene TRBV2 combines with J gene TRBJ1-3; maybe TRBD1 (6 bases). CDR1 SNHLY and CDR2 FYNNEI come from the germline V gene. CDR3 length: 15 amino acids. Trimming took off 1 base at V and 2 bases at J, with 9 bases between the two ends. Here the CDR3 DNA reads TGTGCCAGCAGTGAAGGGGGGCTGACTGGAAACACCATATATTTT. It encodes CASSEGGLTGNTIYF.

V is TRBV10-2 and J is TRBJ1-5; D call uncertain. There are 14 residues in the CDR3. Germline V gives CDR1 WSHSY, CDR2 SAAADI. The V and J ends lost 2 bases and 4 bases respectively, with 9 bases between them. CDR3 region: CASSEPDINQPQHF. The CDR3 region has the DNA TGCGCCAGCAGTGAGCCCGACATAAATCAGCCCCAGCATTTT.

The chain carries TRBV27 and TRBJ1-1, with D perhaps matching TRBD1 (5 bases). Germline CDR1 reads MNHEY; CDR2 reads SMNVEV (reference sequence). This CDR3 comprises 15 residues. V lost 1 base, J lost 1 base, and 10 bases lay in between. The CDR3 DNA is TGTGCCAGCAGTTTATGGGGGGATGCGAACACTGAAGCTTTCTTT. Its translation is CASSLWGDANTEAFF.

The CDR3 DNA reads as TGTGCCAGCAGCGGGCGTAGGGCCGAGCAGTACTTC. As protein: CASSGRRAEQYF. V is TRBV11-2 and J is TRBJ2-7; D is undetermined. Germline V lookup: CDR1 SGHAT, CDR2 FQNNGV. Trimming removed 5 bases from V and 6 bases from J, with 11 bases in between. CDR3 length: 12 residues.

This chain uses TRBV18 with TRBJ2-7; 8 nucleotides agree with TRBD1. Looked up from germline, CDR1 is KGHSH and CDR2 is LQKENI. The CDR3 covers 12 residues. J was trimmed by 6 bases and V by 3 bases; bases with no gene match: 1. The CDR3 DNA reads TGTGCCAGCTCACCGGACAGGGTCGAGCAGTACTTC. It codes for CASSPDRVEQYF.